This entry is about one T cell receptor beta chain. Its specific antigen is unknown. No qualities accompany the bases; no much larger clone lies one base away. Genomic DNA was extracted from sorted cells for sequencing of the TCRbeta CDR3 region. The immunoSEQ Assay was used to sequence the TCRbeta CDR3 regions. TCRdb provides this immuneACCESS table in a form limited to in-frame rearrangements. Some clones are lacking; in checked studies, under half of them reflect an unresolved V gene, and why the rest are absent is not known. This sample is represented by some 59,000 clones; about 87% of them were singletons. The top ten clones comprise less than 6% of the sample. Patients with a history of autoimmune disease or receiving systemic immunosuppression were excluded from the trial. In every dose cohort, peripheral blood was drawn for TCR sequencing at baseline, cycle 4 day 1, and cycle 7 day 1. Samples came from an open-label, multicenter, first-in-human phase I dose-escalation trial of ivuxolimab. Adults with locally advanced or metastatic melanoma, renal cell carcinoma, hepatocellular carcinoma or head and neck squamous cell carcinoma were enrolled in the trial. Before TCR sequencing, CD4+ T cells and CD8+ T cells were sorted from peripheral blood as separate populations.

These data originate in a study of OX40 agonist ivuxolimab in advanced cancers. The study in broad terms: Ivuxolimab, which targeted the costimulatory receptor OX40 (CD134), was an agonistic, fully human IgG2 monoclonal antibody. Intravenous ivuxolimab was administered to patients every 2 weeks at six dose levels: 0.01, 0.1, 0.3, 1.5, 3 and 10 mg/kg. Among the approximately 50 dose-escalation patients, roughly 20 had hepatocellular carcinoma, 15 or so melanoma, 9 renal cell carcinoma and 9 head and neck cancer. The dose-escalation cohort was around 84% male with a mean age of around 62 years, ranging from roughly 20 to 80. Prior anti-PD-1, anti-PD-L1 or anti-CTLA-4 therapy was permitted, and checkpoint inhibitors had been received by roughly two fifths of dose-escalation patients. Three dose-escalation patients achieved partial responses, one with hepatocellular carcinoma and two with cutaneous melanoma. The point of sequencing TCRbeta in the periphery was to test whether ivuxolimab changed TCR sequence diversity and drove clonal T-cell expansion. The paper covers the monotherapy dose-escalation part of the phase I ivuxolimab trial, which included N ≈ 52 patients.

For CDR1 and CDR2, the germline V gene lists SGHRS and YFSETQ. V sheds 6 bases and J sheds 4 bases, leaving 14 bases between their ends. From the cysteine through the phenylalanine, the CDR3 covers 14 amino acids. Just the 42-base CDR3 DNA is kept, in frame starting at base 1. The study at large found these results: Which antigens the clonally expanded peripheral T cells were specific for was not determined. At doses of 0.1 to 3.0 mg/kg, clonal expansion of both CD4+ and CD8+ blood T cells was observed from baseline to week 6. Low levels of normalized T-cell clonal expansion were also seen in some nonresponding patients. In partial responders in the 0.1-3.0 mg/kg groups, normalized peripheral clonal expansion was found to be among the lowest, especially among CD8+ T cells. After ivuxolimab, expanded clones were on average more numerous among CD8+ T cells than among CD4+ T cells.

The V gene is TRBV5-1 and the J gene is TRBJ2-1; TRBD2 is a weak D gene call, 5 bases matching. The sequence derives from an adult with an advanced solid tumor such as melanoma, head and neck, liver or kidney cancer. The material was CD4+ or CD8+ T cells sorted from blood, obtained in a trial of the OX40 agonist ivuxolimab. In nucleotide form, the sequence is TGCGCCAGCATGTCAAGCGGAAGATACAATGAGCAGTTCTTC. Protein translation: CASMSSGRYNEQFF.